These T cell receptor beta chains were read from a single sample in a study of blood T cell repertoires in COVID-19. Libraries were prepared by immunoSEQ multiplex PCR; TCRdb keeps only in-frame clonotypes and omits some of them. The sample records about 210,000 clones, roughly 84% being singletons. The specimen was PBMCs or T cells enriched from blood (not recorded which). The source is a young man in a cohort exposed to, infected with or recovered from COVID-19 (not recorded which). Both conserved end residues are part of each CDR3. D genes are given only for firm matches. The size of a clone is reported for some rows only, either as once, few or many, or as a class for expanded clones.

D: TRBD1
V: TRBV10-1
size: -
J: TRBJ1-1
CDR3: CASSTAGGIGEAFF
DNA: TGCGCCAGCAGTACCGCAGGGGGCATTGGTGAAGCTTTCTTT

D: -
V: TRBV5-1
size: -
J: TRBJ2-1
CDR3: CASSQTGTQSNEQFF
DNA: TGCGCCAGCAGCCAAACCGGGACACAGTCTAATGAGCAGTTCTTC

D: -
V: TRBV19
size: -
J: TRBJ1-5
CDR3: CAGGQPQHF
DNA: TGTGCCGGCGGACAGCCCCAGCATTTT

D: -
V: TRBV3-1/TRBV3-2
size: -
J: TRBJ2-7
CDR3: CASSQDRYEQYF
DNA: TGTGCCAGCAGCCAAGATCGGTACGAGCAGTACTTC

D: TRBD2
V: TRBV5-4
size: -
J: TRBJ2-1
CDR3: CASSPTSAYNEQFF
DNA: TGTGCCAGCAGTCCGACTAGCGCCTACAATGAGCAGTTCTTC

D: -
V: TRBV21-1
size: once
J: TRBJ2-1
CDR3: CASSNRDSRNEQFF
DNA: TGTGCCAGCAGCAACCGGGACAGCCGTAATGAGCAGTTCTTC

D: -
V: TRBV28
size: once
J: TRBJ2-4
CDR3: CASSSTGWESGIQYF
DNA: TGTGCCAGCAGTTCCACAGGGTGGGAGTCCGGCATTCAGTACTTC

D: -
V: TRBV25-1
size: -
J: TRBJ1-1
CDR3: CASSPPRADPMNTEAFF
DNA: TGTGCCAGCAGTCCCCCGAGGGCCGATCCTATGAACACTGAAGCTTTCTTT

D: -
V: TRBV6-5
size: few
J: TRBJ2-7
CDR3: CASSLTGFSEQYF
DNA: TGTGCCAGCAGTTTGACAGGTTTTAGCGAGCAGTACTTC

D: TRBD2
V: TRBV28
size: -
J: TRBJ2-3
CDR3: CASSLLSSGSTDTQYF
DNA: TGTGCCAGCAGTTTACTCTCTAGCGGAAGCACAGATACGCAGTATTTT

D: -
V: TRBV3-1/TRBV3-2
size: -
J: TRBJ2-7
CDR3: CASSQRASSIYEQYF
DNA: TGTGCCAGCAGCCAAAGGGCTAGCTCCATCTACGAGCAGTACTTC

D: -
V: TRBV27
size: -
J: TRBJ1-1
CDR3: CASRSPTEAFF
DNA: TGTGCCAGCAGAAGCCCCACTGAAGCTTTCTTT

D: -
V: TRBV29-1
size: -
J: TRBJ2-3
CDR3: CSGAGLNTDTQYF
DNA: TGCAGCGGGGCAGGGCTTAACACAGATACGCAGTATTTT

D: TRBD2
V: TRBV3-1/TRBV3-2
size: few
J: TRBJ2-5
CDR3: CASSPNHSGTSVPQYF
DNA: TGTGCCAGCAGCCCGAATCACTCCGGGACTAGCGTACCCCAGTACTTC

D: TRBD2
V: TRBV4-2
size: -
J: TRBJ2-2
CDR3: CASSHEGTSSAGELFF
DNA: TGTGCCAGCAGCCACGAGGGGACTAGCTCCGCCGGGGAGCTGTTTTTT

D: -
V: TRBV19
size: once
J: TRBJ2-3
CDR3: CASSAGLTDTQYF
DNA: TGTGCCAGTAGTGCGGGGCTCACAGATACGCAGTATTTT

D: TRBD1
V: TRBV27
size: -
J: TRBJ2-7
CDR3: CASRTGTYEQYF
DNA: TGTGCCAGCCGGACAGGGACCTACGAGCAGTACTTC

D: TRBD1
V: TRBV4-1
size: -
J: TRBJ1-5
CDR3: CASSHTGGSVGNQPQHF
DNA: TGCGCCAGCAGCCACACAGGGGGCTCGGTTGGCAATCAGCCCCAGCATTTT

D: TRBD2
V: TRBV7-9
size: few
J: TRBJ2-7
CDR3: CASSSDRGREDEQYF
DNA: TGTGCCAGCAGCTCCGACCGGGGGCGGGAGGACGAGCAGTACTTC

D: TRBD2
V: TRBV7-6
size: few
J: TRBJ2-7
CDR3: CASSLGTSGIYEQYF
DNA: TGTGCCAGCAGCTTAGGGACTAGCGGGATTTACGAGCAGTACTTC

D: -
V: TRBV11-2
size: -
J: TRBJ2-1
CDR3: CASSLAGRAGDEQFF
DNA: TGTGCCAGCAGCTTAGCTGGGAGAGCAGGGGATGAGCAGTTCTTC

D: TRBD1
V: TRBV28
size: -
J: TRBJ1-3
CDR3: CATIDSGQGLSGNTIYF
DNA: TGTGCCACCATAGACTCGGGACAGGGGCTGTCTGGAAACACCATATATTTT

D: -
V: TRBV7-8
size: -
J: TRBJ2-1
CDR3: CASSPRESYNEQFF
DNA: TGTGCCAGCAGCCCCCGGGAGTCCTACAATGAGCAGTTCTTC

D: TRBD1
V: TRBV9
size: -
J: TRBJ2-2
CDR3: CASSATGLGTGELFF
DNA: TGTGCCAGCAGCGCGACAGGGTTGGGCACCGGGGAGCTGTTTTTT

D: TRBD1
V: TRBV9
size: -
J: TRBJ2-2
CDR3: CASSGTAFNTGELFF
DNA: TGTGCCAGCAGTGGGACAGCGTTCAACACCGGGGAGCTGTTTTTT

D: -
V: TRBV29-1
size: few
J: TRBJ2-4
CDR3: CSVGAGRNIQYF
DNA: TGCAGCGTTGGGGCAGGGAGGAACATTCAGTACTTC

D: -
V: TRBV4-1
size: once
J: TRBJ2-7
CDR3: CASSREATGTYYEQYF
DNA: TGCGCCAGCAGCCGGGAGGCGACAGGGACCTACTACGAGCAGTACTTC

D: TRBD1
V: TRBV27
size: -
J: TRBJ1-5
CDR3: CASSSGQGQSNQPQHF
DNA: TGTGCCAGCAGTTCGGGACAGGGGCAAAGCAATCAGCCCCAGCATTTT

D: -
V: TRBV11-2
size: once
J: TRBJ2-5
CDR3: CASSSRRFPFITRETQYF
DNA: TGTGCCAGCAGCTCGCGAAGATTCCCCTTCATCACGCGAGAGACCCAGTACTTC

D: TRBD2
V: TRBV5-6
size: -
J: TRBJ2-7
CDR3: CASSTSGSAFEQYF
DNA: TGTGCCAGCAGCACTAGCGGGAGCGCTTTCGAGCAGTACTTC

D: -
V: TRBV7-3
size: -
J: TRBJ1-5
CDR3: CASSSRGKPMNQPQHF
DNA: TGTGCCAGCAGCTCAAGGGGGAAACCAATGAATCAGCCCCAGCATTTT

D: TRBD2
V: TRBV19
size: -
J: TRBJ2-7
CDR3: CASSTRLAPEGTQYF
DNA: TGTGCCAGTAGTACCCGACTAGCGCCGGAGGGAACGCAGTACTTC

D: TRBD1
V: TRBV19
size: -
J: TRBJ1-1
CDR3: CASTTTGTGGREAFF
DNA: TGTGCCAGTACGACCACCGGGACAGGGGGTAGGGAAGCTTTCTTT

D: -
V: TRBV28
size: few
J: TRBJ2-7
CDR3: CASSLSLSILYEQYF
DNA: TGTGCCAGCAGTTTATCCCTATCGATCCTCTACGAGCAGTACTTC

D: -
V: TRBV28
size: -
J: TRBJ2-2
CDR3: CASSSAHYLRPYTGELFF
DNA: TGTGCCAGCAGTTCTGCTCACTACCTTCGCCCATACACCGGGGAGCTGTTTTTT

D: -
V: TRBV18
size: -
J: TRBJ1-2
CDR3: CASSPSRGQARGYTF
DNA: TGTGCCAGCTCACCCTCTAGGGGCCAGGCCCGTGGCTACACCTTC

D: -
V: TRBV7-8
size: once
J: TRBJ1-1
CDR3: CASSFPGNTEAFF
DNA: TGTGCCAGCAGCTTCCCGGGGAACACTGAAGCTTTCTTT

D: -
V: TRBV5-6
size: -
J: TRBJ2-7
CDR3: CASSFPRSYEQYF
DNA: TGTGCCAGCAGCTTCCCGCGGTCCTACGAGCAGTACTTC

D: -
V: TRBV9
size: -
J: TRBJ2-1
CDR3: CASSVGLGFSNNEQFF
DNA: TGTGCCAGCAGCGTAGGTCTAGGTTTTTCAAACAATGAGCAGTTCTTC

D: TRBD2
V: TRBV5-4
size: -
J: TRBJ2-1
CDR3: CASSLTSGYNEQFF
DNA: TGTGCCAGCAGCTTGACTAGCGGTTACAATGAGCAGTTCTTC

D: TRBD1
V: TRBV5-1
size: few
J: TRBJ1-4
CDR3: CASSATGGNEKLFF
DNA: TGCGCCAGCAGCGCAACAGGGGGGAATGAAAAACTGTTTTTT